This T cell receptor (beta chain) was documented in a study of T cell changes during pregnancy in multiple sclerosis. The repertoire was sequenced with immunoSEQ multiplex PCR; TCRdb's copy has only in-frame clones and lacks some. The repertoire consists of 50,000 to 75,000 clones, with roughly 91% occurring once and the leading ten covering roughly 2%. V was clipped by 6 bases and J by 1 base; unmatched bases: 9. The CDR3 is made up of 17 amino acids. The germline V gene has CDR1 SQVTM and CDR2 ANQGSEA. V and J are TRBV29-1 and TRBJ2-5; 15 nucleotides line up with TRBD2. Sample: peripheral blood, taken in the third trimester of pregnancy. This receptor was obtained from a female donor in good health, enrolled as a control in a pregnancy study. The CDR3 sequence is CSVNGLAGGGPQETQYF. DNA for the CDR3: TGCAGCGTGAACGGACTAGCGGGAGGGGGGCCCCAAGAGACCCAGTACTTC.